The T cell receptor (beta chain) described here comes from a study of graft-versus-host responses after intestinal transplantation. Whole-study context: Anti-thymocyte globulin served as induction for all recipients, who then took tacrolimus and steroids for approximately three years.

Points from the study as a whole: GvH clonotypes were identified within recipient marrow, with a subset emerging first in ileum or blood. Within allografts, high graft-versus-host to host-versus-graft clonal ratios were seen among patients with graft-donor T cell macrochimerism. Association was observed between peak circulating GvH clone levels and early post-transplant HvG declines.

V was shortened by 2 bases and J by 0 bases, with 10 bases between the two germline ends. Germline lookup yields CDR1 KGHSH and CDR2 LQKENI. This CDR3 contains 15 residues. Profiled with immunoSEQ multiplex PCR; TCRdb holds only in-frame clones, not every one. Altogether over 45,000 clones are present, 90% to 95% being singletons, with the ten largest covering approximately 6%. For this clone: Its antigen is currently unknown.

Sequencing used PBMCs, obtained around 790 days after a first intestinal transplant, on the day of a second. J is TRBJ1-2 and V is TRBV18, with D hard to call. This receptor was identified in a human patient who received an intestinal transplant, so some T cells may come from the graft donor. The CDR3 loop is CASSPLEQANYGYTF. For the CDR3, the DNA is TGTGCCAGCTCACCATTGGAGCAGGCTAACTATGGCTACACCTTC.